These T cell receptor beta chains were read from a single sample in a study of shared clonotypes between healthy human individuals. The data were produced by immunoSEQ multiplex PCR, yet TCRdb's version contains in-frame clones alone and is incomplete. The sample lists more than 2 million clones; 85% to 95% were seen once. Sequencing was carried out using naive CD4+ T cells sorted from blood. The receptors derive from a man between 18 and 29 years old in good health. The CDR3 runs from the conserved cysteine through the conserved F or W. A D gene is named only where the DNA matches it firmly. The size entry is marked missing in some rows and otherwise reads once, few, many or a size class.

J | size | D | V | DNA | CDR3
TRBJ2-7 | once | TRBD2 | TRBV10-2 | TGCGCCAGCCGGGGGACTAACCTCTACGAGCAGTACTTC | CASRGTNLYEQYF
TRBJ1-6 | . | . | TRBV5-1 | TGCGCCAGCAGCTTGGCCGGTCGATCACCCCTCCACTTT | CASSLAGRSPLHF
TRBJ1-4 | . | . | TRBV10-1 | TGCGCCAGCAGTGAGAGAACCTGCAGGTTACCGATTAATGAAAAACTGTTTTTT | CASSERTCRLPINEKLFF
TRBJ2-3 | . | . | TRBV20-1 | TGCAGTGGAGGTCCAGATACGCAGTATTTT | CSGGPDTQYF
TRBJ1-2 | . | . | TRBV6-1 | TGTGCCAGCAGTGAAAGTATCCCCTATGGCTACACCTTC | CASSESIPYGYTF
TRBJ2-3 | . | . | TRBV7-2 | TGTGCCAGCAGCTCCCCGGGACCCCGCACAGATACGCAGTATTTT | CASSSPGPRTDTQYF
TRBJ1-2 | . | . | TRBV18 | TGTGCCAGCTCCCCAGGGGCCTTCTATGGCTACACCTTC | CASSPGAFYGYTF
TRBJ1-4 | . | . | TRBV28 | TGTGCCAGCAGTTTGGAAGGGGTGGGTAATGAAAAACTGTTTTTT | CASSLEGVGNEKLFF
TRBJ1-1 | once | . | TRBV7-9 | TGTGCCAGCAACCGGGACATTATGGACACTGAAGCTTTCTTT | CASNRDIMDTEAFF
TRBJ1-2 | . | . | TRBV7-9 | TGTGCCAGCAGCGTACTCGGGTCAACGAGCGGCTACACCTTC | CASSVLGSTSGYTF
TRBJ2-1 | once | . | TRBV11-2 | TGTGCCAGCAGCTCGGAGCGGCAACCTCCCTACAATGAGCAGTTCTTC | CASSSERQPPYNEQFF
TRBJ2-1 | . | TRBD1 | TRBV13 | TGTGCCAGCAGCGCCCTCGACAGGGCCAATGAGCAGTTCTTC | CASSALDRANEQFF
TRBJ2-3 | . | . | TRBV6-5 | TGTGCCAGCAGCCCCCGGCCTCTTTGGGATACGCAGTATTTT | CASSPRPLWDTQYF
TRBJ1-3 | . | . | TRBV28 | TGTGCCAGCAGTTCTGGGACTTTGAAAAACACCATATATTTT | CASSSGTLKNTIYF
TRBJ2-3 | . | . | TRBV9 | TGTGCCAGCAGCGTGGGGGTGATAAGCACAGATACGCAGTATTTT | CASSVGVISTDTQYF
TRBJ2-7 | once | TRBD2 | TRBV2 | TGTGCCAGCAGCATAGCGGGAGGGTCCTACGAGCAGTACTTC | CASSIAGGSYEQYF
TRBJ1-1 | . | TRBD1 | TRBV5-1 | TGCGCCAGCAGCTCAGACAGGGGCGGTGAAGCTTTCTTT | CASSSDRGGEAFF